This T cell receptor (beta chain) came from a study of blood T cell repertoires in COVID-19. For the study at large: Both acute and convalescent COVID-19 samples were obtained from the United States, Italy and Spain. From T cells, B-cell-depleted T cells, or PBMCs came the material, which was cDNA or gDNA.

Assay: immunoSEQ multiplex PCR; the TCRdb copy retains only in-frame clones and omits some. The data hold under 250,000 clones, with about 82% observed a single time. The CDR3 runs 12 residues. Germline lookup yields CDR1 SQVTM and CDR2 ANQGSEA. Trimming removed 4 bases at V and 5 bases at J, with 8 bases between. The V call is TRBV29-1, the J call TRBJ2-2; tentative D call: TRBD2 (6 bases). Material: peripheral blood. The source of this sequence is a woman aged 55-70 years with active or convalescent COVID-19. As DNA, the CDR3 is TGCAGCGTTGTTGCGGGGACCGGGGAGCTGTTTTTT. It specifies CSVVAGTGELFF.